One T cell receptor (beta chain) is described in this entry. What it binds is unknown. These data originate in a study of T cell repertoires in ileal Crohn's disease. Findings of the study overall: Every patient over 26.8% clonality showed endoscopic recurrence. Compared with non-smokers, active smokers at surgery showed more clonal expansions.

CDR1 SGHVS and CDR2 FNYEAQ come from the germline V gene. CDR3 length: 15 residues. V was trimmed by 1 base and J by 1 base, leaving 10 bases between them. This table comes from immunoSEQ multiplex PCR, and its TCRdb copy is limited to in-frame clones, with some not included. The sample has about 17,000 clones; 83% are singletons. The TCR sequence derives from an adult with Crohn's disease. This chain uses TRBV7-6 with TRBJ1-1, with D unresolved. Sequenced sample: ileal tissue. The CDR3 nucleotides read TGTGCCAGCAGCTTAGGCGCAGGAGGGAACACTGAAGCTTTCTTT. Translating it yields CASSLGAGGNTEAFF.